This T cell receptor beta chain was identified in a study of molecular identifiers for immune sequencing clone quantification. Using 10%, 30% or 50% RNA, naive CD8 libraries were derived from around 20,000 to 1,000,000 sorted cells. Naive CD8 T cell sorting was performed on the CD8+CD4-CCR7+CD45RA+ phenotype. The study, taken as a whole, reports: Spike-in Jurkat TCR RNA from a single cell reportedly registered among about a million naive cells.

Both previously described methods and listed TCR primers were employed to make bulk TCR libraries. TCRdb independently ran MiXCR on the PCR reads; one entry per CDR3 protein. Of about 640,000 distinct CDR3 sequences in the sample, just under 20% were seen once. This clonotype has at least ten counts. The target antigen is unknown. The source is a human donor in good health. Some libraries in this study had Jurkat cell RNA spiked in. Sequencing was done on a sample of naive CD8+ T cells from blood, with Jurkat cell RNA spiked in. As for subset: FACS-sorted CD8+CD4-CCR7+CD45RA+ naive T cells.

The CDR3 loop reads CASSEVHTFF. CDR3 in DNA: TGTGCCAGCAGTGAAGTCCATACTTTCTTT. The chain has TRBV2 and TRBJ1-1; D unclear. This CDR3 is 10 amino acids long. In germline, CDR1 is SNHLY, CDR2 FYNNEI. V lost 1 base to trimming and J lost 12 bases, with 6 bases between them.